Listed below are T cell receptor beta chains from one sample, sequenced in a study of regulatory and conventional T cells in RAG deficiency. Only in-frame clones appear in the TCRdb table, and some are missing; sequencing was by immunoSEQ multiplex PCR. The sample lists roughly 45,000 clones; 85% to 90% were seen once. Separately, the same data were catalogued under a study of regulatory T cells.

Sequenced material: CD4+ effector T cells sorted from blood. Source of these receptors: a human donor in good health. The CDR3 runs from the conserved cysteine through the conserved F or W. A D gene is named only where the DNA matches it firmly. Rows may omit the clone size; those that give it use once, few, many or a size class.

d_gene	abundance	v_gene	j_gene	len	CDR3aa	CDR3nt
NA	NA	TRBV5-7	TRBJ1-1	17	CASSHRVTRPHKYEAFF	TGTGCCAGCAGCCACAGGGTCACACGCCCGCATAAGTATGAAGCTTTCTTT
NA	few	TRBV2	TRBJ2-2	13	CASSERLSGELFF	TGTGCCAGCAGTGAAAGGTTGTCCGGGGAGCTGTTTTTT
NA	NA	TRBV7-6	TRBJ2-3	16	CASSLVDRISTDTQYF	TGTGCCAGCAGCTTAGTCGACCGGATAAGCACAGATACGCAGTATTTT
NA	NA	TRBV2	TRBJ2-2	12	CASSKGIGELFF	TGTGCCAGCAGCAAGGGAATAGGGGAGCTGTTTTTT
NA	NA	TRBV7-9	TRBJ2-7	14	CASSLVAGSYEQYF	TGTGCCAGCAGCTTAGTCGCGGGCTCCTACGAGCAGTACTTC
TRBD1	NA	TRBV6-6	TRBJ1-6	14	CASGTGETYSPLHF	TGTGCCAGCGGGACAGGGGAAACCTATTCACCCCTCCACTTT
NA	NA	TRBV6-5	TRBJ1-5	13	CASREGENQPQHF	TGTGCCAGCAGGGAGGGGGAGAATCAGCCCCAGCATTTT
TRBD1	NA	TRBV5-6	TRBJ2-5	16	CASSYKRTGAQETQYF	TGTGCCAGCAGCTATAAGAGGACAGGGGCTCAAGAGACCCAGTACTTC
NA	NA	TRBV6-5	TRBJ1-2	12	CASSWTRGGYTF	TGTGCCAGCAGTTGGACGAGGGGTGGCTACACCTTC
NA	NA	TRBV18	TRBJ1-5	16	CASSLLPREMNQPQHF	TGTGCCAGCTCACTACTCCCCAGGGAGATGAATCAGCCCCAGCATTTT
NA	NA	TRBV5-8	TRBJ2-7	12	CASSHGPPMQYF	TGTGCCAGCAGCCACGGACCGCCTATGCAGTACTTC
NA	NA	TRBV27	TRBJ2-7	15	CASSLEAGGPYEQYF	TGTGCCAGCAGTTTAGAGGCAGGAGGACCCTACGAGCAGTACTTC
TRBD1	NA	TRBV6-1	TRBJ1-2	14	CASSGGQGRYGYTF	TGTGCCAGCAGTGGAGGACAGGGGCGGTATGGCTACACCTTC
TRBD2	NA	TRBV5-1	TRBJ2-2	15	CASSLNGRSTGELFF	TGCGCCAGCAGCTTAAACGGGAGGAGTACGGGGGAGCTGTTTTTT
NA	NA	TRBV9	TRBJ1-5	14	CASSKGGSNQPQHF	TGTGCCAGCAGTAAAGGGGGTAGCAATCAGCCCCAGCATTTT
NA	NA	TRBV18	TRBJ1-4	13	CASSPRTGEKLFF	TGTGCCAGCTCACCACGAACGGGGGAGAAACTGTTTTTT
NA	once	TRBV6-5	TRBJ2-7	13	CASRPSRVYEQYF	TGTGCCAGCAGACCCTCACGGGTCTACGAGCAGTACTTC
NA	NA	TRBV28	TRBJ2-7	15	CASSLWQGGTYEQYF	TGTGCCAGCAGTTTATGGCAGGGCGGAACCTACGAGCAGTACTTC
NA	NA	TRBV19	TRBJ1-5	13	CASRSQGWQPQHF	TGTGCCAGTAGAAGCCAGGGGTGGCAGCCCCAGCATTTT
NA	NA	TRBV5-5	TRBJ1-2	14	CASSLEEGRSGYTF	TGTGCCAGCAGCTTGGAGGAGGGAAGGAGTGGCTACACCTTC
NA	once	TRBV7-2	TRBJ1-6	15	CASSIRQAPGSPLHF	TGTGCCAGCAGTATTAGACAGGCCCCCGGTTCACCCCTCCACTTT
TRBD1	few	TRBV7-8	TRBJ2-7	16	CASSLRGGTGDYEQYF	TGTGCCAGCAGCCTACGGGGGGGGACAGGGGACTACGAGCAGTACTTC
NA	NA	TRBV5-4	TRBJ2-4	14	CASSLGVQGNIQYF	TGTGCCAGCAGCTTAGGCGTCCAGGGAAACATTCAGTACTTC
NA	NA	TRBV25-1	TRBJ1-2	13	CASSSTGFNGYTF	TGTGCCAGCAGTTCCACAGGGTTTAATGGCTACACCTTC
NA	once	TRBV9	TRBJ1-2	14	CASQKVSGSYGYTF	TGTGCCAGCCAGAAGGTTTCAGGGTCCTATGGCTACACCTTC
NA	NA	TRBV28	TRBJ1-1	15	CASPPRLTVNTEAFF	TGTGCCAGCCCTCCCCGTCTGACAGTGAACACTGAAGCTTTCTTT
NA	NA	TRBV5-1	TRBJ2-6	15	CASSLSSGLNNVLTF	TGCGCCAGCAGCCTTTCTTCGGGACTTAACAACGTCCTGACTTTC
TRBD1	once	TRBV6-6	TRBJ2-7	16	CASSGTGGGRSYEQYF	TGTGCCAGCAGTGGCACAGGGGGTGGGCGATCCTACGAGCAGTACTTC
NA	NA	TRBV5-1	TRBJ2-3	17	CASSLGVGLTDTDTQYF	TGCGCCAGCAGCTTAGGGGTGGGGCTGACGGACACAGATACGCAGTATTTT
NA	NA	TRBV5-4	TRBJ2-7	13	CASSQDYRYEQYF	TGTGCCAGCAGCCAAGATTACCGCTACGAGCAGTACTTC
NA	NA	TRBV5-1	TRBJ2-1	13	CASSISGNNEQFF	TGCGCCAGCAGCATCAGCGGAAACAATGAGCAGTTCTTC
NA	once	TRBV19	TRBJ1-5	15	CASSIGGGSNQPQHF	TGTGCCAGTAGTATTGGGGGGGGTAGCAATCAGCCCCAGCATTTT
TRBD1	NA	TRBV7-9	TRBJ2-7	13	CASSLGQGNEQYF	TGTGCCAGCAGTTTAGGACAGGGTAACGAGCAGTACTTC
NA	NA	TRBV5-1	TRBJ2-1	14	CASSFPDLGGEQFF	TGCGCCAGCAGCTTCCCCGACTTGGGGGGTGAGCAGTTCTTC
NA	NA	TRBV10-1	TRBJ2-3	17	CASSDGRVGVHTDTQYF	TGCGCCAGCAGTGACGGCAGGGTCGGGGTACACACAGATACGCAGTATTTT
NA	once	TRBV5-1	TRBJ1-4	14	CASSRGGAGEKLFF	TGCGCCAGCAGCCGTGGGGGGGCCGGTGAAAAACTGTTTTTT
NA	NA	TRBV7-2	TRBJ2-7	16	CASSLTSGLSSYEQYF	TGTGCCAGCAGCTTAACCAGCGGCTTAAGCTCCTACGAGCAGTACTTC
TRBD1	few	TRBV7-9	TRBJ1-5	16	CASSLVGQGGIQPQHF	TGTGCCAGCAGCTTAGTGGGACAGGGAGGTATTCAGCCCCAGCATTTT
TRBD1	few	TRBV6-5	TRBJ2-7	15	CASSYSGQGTYEQYF	TGTGCCAGCAGTTACTCGGGACAGGGGACCTACGAGCAGTACTTC
TRBD2	once	TRBV11-2	TRBJ2-7	18	CASSLSDTTSGSTYEQYF	TGTGCCAGCAGCTTATCTGACACGACTAGCGGTTCGACCTACGAGCAGTACTTC
NA	NA	TRBV18	TRBJ1-2	14	CASSPTGSSYGYTF	TGTGCCAGCTCACCGACTGGATCTAGCTATGGCTACACCTTC
TRBD2	few	TRBV19	TRBJ2-3	16	CASSSLPGTRADTQYF	TGTGCCAGTAGTTCCCTCCCCGGGACTAGAGCAGATACGCAGTATTTT
NA	NA	TRBV10-3	TRBJ2-7	15	CAISDKIGQAYEQYF	TGTGCCATCAGTGATAAAATTGGACAAGCCTACGAGCAGTACTTC
NA	once	TRBV5-8	TRBJ1-4	15	CASSFYRQSNEKLFF	TGTGCCAGCAGCTTTTATCGACAGTCTAATGAAAAACTGTTTTTT
TRBD1	NA	TRBV6-5	TRBJ1-4	15	CASSSGTGRTEKLFF	TGTGCCAGCAGCTCCGGGACAGGGAGAACAGAAAAACTGTTTTTT
TRBD1	once	TRBV27	TRBJ1-6	15	CASSFGTDLNSPLHF	TGTGCCAGCAGTTTTGGGACAGACCTAAATTCACCCCTCCACTTT
NA	NA	TRBV30	TRBJ2-3	13	CAWSVLISDTQYF	TGTGCCTGGAGTGTACTTATCTCAGATACGCAGTATTTT
NA	NA	TRBV2	TRBJ1-3	14	CASSWDLSGNTIYF	TGTGCCAGCAGCTGGGACCTCTCTGGAAACACCATATATTTT
TRBD1	NA	TRBV5-4	TRBJ1-2	16	CASSLGQGRLRGGYTF	TGTGCCAGCAGCCTTGGACAGGGGCGCCTCAGGGGGGGCTACACCTTC
TRBD2	NA	TRBV10-1	TRBJ2-7	15	CASSEASGAAYEQYF	TGCGCCAGCAGTGAAGCTAGCGGGGCAGCCTACGAGCAGTACTTC
TRBD2	NA	TRBV28	TRBJ2-1	14	CASSVSGKYNEQFF	TGTGCCAGCTCGGTTAGCGGGAAATACAATGAGCAGTTCTTC
NA	NA	TRBV5-6	TRBJ2-2	14	CASSLRGATGELFF	TGTGCCAGCAGCTTGAGAGGGGCCACCGGGGAGCTGTTTTTT
NA	NA	TRBV28	TRBJ1-3	14	CASTTGSSGNTIYF	TGTGCCAGCACTACAGGGAGCTCTGGAAACACCATATATTTT